The 27 T cell receptor beta chains below all came from one sample that was sequenced in a study of blood T cell repertoires in COVID-19. This table comes from immunoSEQ multiplex PCR, and its TCRdb copy is limited to in-frame clones, with some not included. Of hundreds of thousands of clones in the sample, approximately 86% are singletons; the top ten hold over 10%. The sequenced material came from peripheral blood. The source of these receptors is a woman aged 70 to 79 with COVID-19, enrolled during active disease.

Notes on this clone: Mismatch with germline at one junction end may stem from a read error. This chain uses TRBV3-1 (or the pseudogene TRBV3-2) with TRBJ2-5; D is unresolved. CDR1 and CDR2 from the germline V gene are LGHDT and YNNKEL (reference sequence). The CDR3 is made up of 11 amino acids. CDR3 nucleotides: TGTGCCAGCAGCCAAGGGTTACCCCCTAACTTC. It translates to CASSQGLPPNF.

The chain is built from TRBV2 and TRBJ1-6; D unresolved. Germline CDR1 and CDR2: SNHLY and FYNNEI. There are 13 residues in the CDR3. V lost 10 bases and J lost 9, with 16 bases in between. The CDR3 DNA is TGTGCCACCACGGGATTTTCCCGTTCACCCCTCCACTTT. As protein: CATTGFSRSPLHF.

The J gene is TRBJ1-1, the V gene TRBV12-5, with D perhaps matching TRBD1 (5 bases). The germline gives CDR1 LGHNT, CDR2 FRNRAP. V was trimmed by 6 bases and J by 4 bases, leaving 9 bases between them. The CDR3 is made up of 12 amino acids. The CDR3 spells CASGKDTTEAFF. Here the CDR3 DNA reads TGTGCTAGTGGAAAGGACACCACTGAAGCTTTCTTT.

The chain has TRBV10-3 and TRBJ2-1; D possibly corresponds to TRBD1 (5 bases). V lost 3 bases and J 8 bases, leaving 8 bases between the germline ends. This CDR3 is 12 amino acids long. The germline CDR1 and CDR2 sequences are ENHRY and SYGVKD. DNA of the CDR3: TGTGCCATCAGTGACAGGGTTGATGAGCAGTTCTTC. Translation: CAISDRVDEQFF.

To note about this clone: Germline and junction disagree at one end, which may indicate a read error. The chain uses TRBV5-6 and TRBJ2-5, with TRBD1 identical over 8 bases. Germline CDR1 reads SGHDT; CDR2 reads YYEEEE. The CDR3 runs 12 residues. The CDR3 sequence: CASSLLLTGDHF. The DNA of the CDR3 is TGTGCCAGCAGCCTCCTACTGACAGGGGACCACTTC.

CDR3 region: CASSSYRGRENTIYF. DNA for the CDR3: TGTGCCAGCAGCTCCTACAGGGGAAGGGAAAACACCATATATTTT. This chain uses TRBV7-2 with TRBJ1-3; 7 bases fit TRBD1. The CDR3 runs 15 residues. CDR1 is SGHTA, CDR2 FQGNSA, per germline. The trim removed 4 bases at V and 6 bases at J, leaving 9 bases unmatched.

This chain's CDR3 is CASSSSGGVYEQYF. CDR3 nucleotides: TGTGCCAGCAGCTCTAGCGGGGGGGTTTACGAGCAGTACTTC. This chain joins TRBV7-2 and TRBJ2-7, with 12 bases fitting TRBD2. The CDR3 contains 14 residues. Germline values: CDR1 SGHTA, CDR2 FQGNSA. V gave up 4 bases and J gave up 4 bases; unmatched junction bases: 2.

The V call is TRBV6-6, the J call TRBJ1-2; D possibly corresponds to TRBD1 (5 bases). The CDR3 covers 13 residues. The germline V gene has CDR1 MNHNY and CDR2 SVGAGI (reference sequence). Deletions cut 7 bases from V and 4 bases from J, with 13 bases between. Written as DNA, the CDR3 is TGTGCCAGCACCCCCGGGGGGATCTATGGCTACACCTTC. The encoded protein is CASTPGGIYGYTF.

The chain carries TRBV5-1 and TRBJ2-1, with D possibly TRBD2 on 6 matching bases. The CDR3 consists of 17 residues. The V gene lost 4 bases and the J gene lost 0 bases, with 17 bases spanning the gap. CDR1 and CDR2 (germline): SGHRS, YFSETQ. CDR3 amino acids: CASSPAGGALSYNEQFF. The CDR3 DNA follows: TGCGCCAGCAGCCCGGCGGGCGGGGCACTCTCCTACAATGAGCAGTTCTTC.

The rearrangement links TRBV11-2 to TRBJ1-4, with D unresolved. The CDR3 is 16 residues long. V lost 7 bases, J lost 8 bases, and 23 bases lay in between. CDR1 and CDR2 (germline): SGHAT, FQNNGV. The chain's CDR3 is CASTPVGGPVGEKLFF. The CDR3 region has the DNA TGTGCCAGCACCCCCGTCGGAGGTCCGGTGGGGGAAAAACTGTTTTTT.

This sequence joins TRBV28 and TRBJ1-3; D perhaps matches TRBD1 (6 bases). Germline values: CDR1 MDHEN, CDR2 SYDVKM. The germline V and J ends were trimmed by 2 bases and 0 bases, with 14 bases remaining between them. The CDR3 loop spans 17 amino acids. CDR3 in DNA: TGTGCCAGCAGTTTACAGGGGCAGGTCCACTCTGGAAACACCATATATTTT. Amino acid sequence: CASSLQGQVHSGNTIYF.

This clone has just one count. Different DNA sequences within this sample yield the same CDR3. This chain connects TRBV6-5 to TRBJ1-3, with TRBD1 as a possible D gene (5 bases). Germline V lookup: CDR1 MNHEY, CDR2 SVGAGI. V was shortened by 0 bases and J by 0 bases, with 6 bases between the two germline ends. The CDR3 length is 15 residues. In DNA form, the CDR3 reads TGTGCCAGCAGTTACTCAGGGGCCTCTGGAAACACCATATATTTT. Amino acids: CASSYSGASGNTIYF.

The rearrangement joins TRBV4-3 to TRBJ2-5; D is possibly TRBD1 (5 bases). This CDR3 spans 16 amino acids. V was pared by 0 bases and J by 2 bases, with 13 bases between. The germline V gene has CDR1 LGHNA and CDR2 YSLEER. In nucleotides, the CDR3 is TGCGCCAGCAGCCAAGAGGCTAGTCAGGGACAAGAGACCCAGTACTTC. As protein: CASSQEASQGQETQYF.

Only a few counts were recorded for this clone. The J gene is TRBJ1-5, the V gene TRBV28; the D is unclear. The germline gives CDR1 MDHEN, CDR2 SYDVKM. V lost 5 bases, J lost 11 bases, and 13 bases lay in between. There are 12 residues in the CDR3. The CDR3 loop is CASSPPSRAQHF. For the CDR3, the DNA is TGTGCCAGCAGTCCTCCCAGTCGGGCCCAGCATTTT. The full variable domain, with the rest looked up from reference TRBV28 and TRBJ1-5, is DVKVTQSSRYLVKRTGEKVFLECVQDMDHENMFWYRQDPGLGLRLIYFSYDVKMKEKGDIPEGYSVSREKKERFSLILESASTNQTSMYLCASSPPSRAQHFGDGTRLSIL.

The chain's CDR3 is CSVEGTGGLKRDEQYF. The CDR3 DNA follows: TGCAGCGTTGAAGGGACAGGGGGCCTTAAACGGGACGAGCAGTACTTC. The genes are TRBV29-1 and TRBJ2-7; 11 bases are a match to TRBD1. V lost 1 base, J lost 5 bases, and 10 bases stayed unmatched. The CDR3 has 16 residues. CDR1 is SQVTM, CDR2 ANQGSEA, per germline.

This clone has just one count. The V gene is TRBV30, the J gene TRBJ2-3, with D tentatively TRBD2 (7 bases). Looked up from germline, CDR1 is GTSNPN and CDR2 is SVGIG (reference sequence). The CDR3 sequence is 14 residues long. V lost 2 bases to trimming and J lost 5 bases, with 14 bases between them. CDR3 nucleotide sequence: TGTGCCTGGAGTCGGGGAGGGGGGATAGATACGCAGTATTTT. Translating gives CAWSRGGGIDTQYF.

A single count supports this clone. The V call is TRBV25-1, the J call TRBJ2-2, with D perhaps TRBD1 (5 bases). The CDR3 totals 15 residues. V dropped 4 bases and J dropped 0 bases, with 9 bases sitting between them. CDR1 is MGHDK and CDR2 is SYGVNS in the germline V gene. The CDR3 DNA is TGTGCCAGCAGTGTGGGGCAGACGAACACCGGGGAGCTGTTTTTT. This codes for CASSVGQTNTGELFF.

The rearrangement uses TRBV30 and TRBJ1-4; TRBD1 might be the D (6 bases). Germline lookup yields CDR1 GTSNPN and CDR2 SVGIG (reference sequence). The CDR3 loop spans 15 amino acids. With 5 bases removed from V and 8 bases from J, the gap between germline ends came to 21 bases. The CDR3 sequence is CAWGNSWDKAEKLFF. For the CDR3, the DNA is TGTGCCTGGGGGAATAGTTGGGACAAGGCCGAAAAACTGTTTTTT. The whole variable domain, remainder taken from reference TRBV30 and TRBJ1-4, is SQTIHQWPATLVQPVGSPLSLECTVEGTSNPNLYWYRQAAGRGLQLLFYSVGIGQISSEVPQNLSASRPQDRQFILSSKKLLLSDSGFYLCAWGNSWDKAEKLFFGSGTQLSVL.

As regards this clone: One end of the junction does not line up with germline, which may come from a read error. The chain has TRBV19 and TRBJ1-4; 7 bases agree with TRBD1. Per the germline V gene, CDR1 is LNHDA and CDR2 is SQIVND (reference sequence). This CDR3 has 10 residues. The DNA for the CDR3 is TGTGCCAGTAGTCCTTCAGGGGGAGGTTTT. It translates to CASSPSGGGF.

This chain links TRBV27 with TRBJ2-7; 7 bases agree with TRBD1. The V gene's germline CDR1 is MNHEY and CDR2 SMNVEV (reference sequence). Trimming took 3 bases from V and 2 from J; bases not matched to a gene: 4. This CDR3 contains 14 residues. The CDR3 DNA sequence: TGTGCCAGCAGTTTCTTAACAGGGGCCTACGAGCAGTACTTC. Translated: CASSFLTGAYEQYF.

The chain combines TRBV7-2 with TRBJ2-1; 13 nucleotides line up with TRBD2. Germline V gene sequence: CDR1 SGHTA, CDR2 FQGNSA. This CDR3 region has 16 residues. Losses at the gene ends were 5 bases for V and 7 bases for J; bases not matched to a gene: 8. Here the CDR3 reads CASSLDRTSGGNEQFF. In DNA form, the CDR3 reads TGTGCCAGCAGCCTCGACCGGACTAGCGGGGGTAATGAGCAGTTCTTC.

CDR3 region: CASSLPGGVEAFF. The CDR3 DNA reads as TGTGCCAGCAGCTTGCCCGGCGGCGTTGAAGCTTTCTTT. The chain links TRBV5-6 to TRBJ1-1; no clear D. This CDR3 has 13 residues. Germline CDR1 and CDR2: SGHDT and YYEEEE. Between the trimmed V and J ends, which lost 1 base and 7 bases, there was a span of 11 bases. Combining the CDR3 with reference TRBV5-6 and TRBJ1-1 gives the whole variable domain DAGVTQSPTHLIKTRGQQVTLRCSPKSGHDTVSWYQQALGQGPQFIFQYYEEEERQRGNFPDRFSGHQFPNYSSELNVNALLLGDSALYLCASSLPGGVEAFFGQGTRLTVV.

This chain links TRBV5-6 with TRBJ1-2; TRBD1 agrees at 12 bases. The germline V gene has CDR1 SGHDT and CDR2 YYEEEE. The trim removed 4 bases at V and 6 bases at J, leaving 7 bases unmatched. The CDR3 consists of 15 residues. The DNA of the CDR3 is TGTGCCAGCAGCCATTCGGGACAGGGGGCAGATGGCTACACCTTC. It encodes CASSHSGQGADGYTF.

The rearrangement joins TRBV21-1 to TRBJ2-1; the listed D gene, TRBD1, was not tested against the DNA. TRBV21-1 is termed a pseudogene. CDR3 length: 17 residues. The CDR3 loop is CASSKYFGTGGCNEQFF. CDR3 bases: TGTGCCAGCAGCAAATACTTCGGGACAGGGGGCTGCAATGAGCAGTTCTTC.

The V gene is TRBV24-1, the J gene TRBJ2-2; D might be TRBD2 (6 bases). This CDR3 spans 16 amino acids. V was pared by 1 base and J by 3 bases, with 11 bases between. CDR1 KGHDR and CDR2 SFDVKD come from the germline V gene. The CDR3 DNA follows: TGTGCCACCAGTGATTTTGCGGGGTTAGACACCGGGGAGCTGTTTTTT. Residues: CATSDFAGLDTGELFF.

This clone showed up many times. The chain has TRBV18 and TRBJ1-1; possibly TRBD1 for D (5 bases). This CDR3 comprises 15 residues. Trimming shortened V by 1 base and J by 1 base, and 10 bases separated the two germline ends. Per germline, CDR1 KGHSH and CDR2 LQKENI. The chain's CDR3 is CASSPRQFSNTEAFF. The CDR3 bases are TGTGCCAGCTCACCACGACAGTTTTCGAACACTGAAGCTTTCTTT.

The V gene is TRBV5-1, the J gene TRBJ2-5; 9 positions agree with TRBD2. This CDR3 is 14 amino acids long. CDR1 and CDR2 from the germline V gene are SGHRS and YFSETQ. Trimming cost V 5 bases and J 5 bases; bases outside gene matches: 7. The CDR3: CASSLTTSGETQYF. CDR3 sequence (DNA): TGCGCCAGCAGTTTGACCACTAGCGGGGAGACCCAGTACTTC. Combining the CDR3 with reference TRBV5-1 and TRBJ2-5 gives the whole variable domain KAGVTQTPRYLIKTRGQQVTLSCSPISGHRSVSWYQQTPGQGLQFLFEYFSETQRNKGNFPGRFSGRQFSNSRSEMNVSTLELGDSALYLCASSLTTSGETQYFGPGTRLLVL.